This T cell receptor beta chain was recorded in a study of CXCR3-negative and CXCR3-positive naive CD8 T cells. Study results and caveats: High diversity, comparable across both naive subsets, contrasted with much lower diversity in memory CD8+ cells. Upon cryopreservation, CXCR3 expression partially decreased, and most assays used fresh PBMCs. Between one naive subset and the other, surface CD5 was comparable, and TCR strength was inferred from TRB CDR3 properties.

CDR3 length: 15 residues. The method, 5' RACE with UMI labels, was used to prepare the TRB cDNA libraries. TCRdb derives one entry per CDR3 protein from the 5' RACE reads, leaving out DNA. The sample holds some 56,000 distinct CDR3 sequences. Comment on this clonotype: Its antigen remains unknown.

The sequenced sample was memory CD8+ T cells from blood. V usage is TRBV12-3 or TRBV12-4 and J usage is TRBJ1-5. The clonotype originates from a human donor in good health. Some clones in this sample may be carry-over from other donors' samples. CDR3 in amino acids: CASSPQELGNQPQHF.